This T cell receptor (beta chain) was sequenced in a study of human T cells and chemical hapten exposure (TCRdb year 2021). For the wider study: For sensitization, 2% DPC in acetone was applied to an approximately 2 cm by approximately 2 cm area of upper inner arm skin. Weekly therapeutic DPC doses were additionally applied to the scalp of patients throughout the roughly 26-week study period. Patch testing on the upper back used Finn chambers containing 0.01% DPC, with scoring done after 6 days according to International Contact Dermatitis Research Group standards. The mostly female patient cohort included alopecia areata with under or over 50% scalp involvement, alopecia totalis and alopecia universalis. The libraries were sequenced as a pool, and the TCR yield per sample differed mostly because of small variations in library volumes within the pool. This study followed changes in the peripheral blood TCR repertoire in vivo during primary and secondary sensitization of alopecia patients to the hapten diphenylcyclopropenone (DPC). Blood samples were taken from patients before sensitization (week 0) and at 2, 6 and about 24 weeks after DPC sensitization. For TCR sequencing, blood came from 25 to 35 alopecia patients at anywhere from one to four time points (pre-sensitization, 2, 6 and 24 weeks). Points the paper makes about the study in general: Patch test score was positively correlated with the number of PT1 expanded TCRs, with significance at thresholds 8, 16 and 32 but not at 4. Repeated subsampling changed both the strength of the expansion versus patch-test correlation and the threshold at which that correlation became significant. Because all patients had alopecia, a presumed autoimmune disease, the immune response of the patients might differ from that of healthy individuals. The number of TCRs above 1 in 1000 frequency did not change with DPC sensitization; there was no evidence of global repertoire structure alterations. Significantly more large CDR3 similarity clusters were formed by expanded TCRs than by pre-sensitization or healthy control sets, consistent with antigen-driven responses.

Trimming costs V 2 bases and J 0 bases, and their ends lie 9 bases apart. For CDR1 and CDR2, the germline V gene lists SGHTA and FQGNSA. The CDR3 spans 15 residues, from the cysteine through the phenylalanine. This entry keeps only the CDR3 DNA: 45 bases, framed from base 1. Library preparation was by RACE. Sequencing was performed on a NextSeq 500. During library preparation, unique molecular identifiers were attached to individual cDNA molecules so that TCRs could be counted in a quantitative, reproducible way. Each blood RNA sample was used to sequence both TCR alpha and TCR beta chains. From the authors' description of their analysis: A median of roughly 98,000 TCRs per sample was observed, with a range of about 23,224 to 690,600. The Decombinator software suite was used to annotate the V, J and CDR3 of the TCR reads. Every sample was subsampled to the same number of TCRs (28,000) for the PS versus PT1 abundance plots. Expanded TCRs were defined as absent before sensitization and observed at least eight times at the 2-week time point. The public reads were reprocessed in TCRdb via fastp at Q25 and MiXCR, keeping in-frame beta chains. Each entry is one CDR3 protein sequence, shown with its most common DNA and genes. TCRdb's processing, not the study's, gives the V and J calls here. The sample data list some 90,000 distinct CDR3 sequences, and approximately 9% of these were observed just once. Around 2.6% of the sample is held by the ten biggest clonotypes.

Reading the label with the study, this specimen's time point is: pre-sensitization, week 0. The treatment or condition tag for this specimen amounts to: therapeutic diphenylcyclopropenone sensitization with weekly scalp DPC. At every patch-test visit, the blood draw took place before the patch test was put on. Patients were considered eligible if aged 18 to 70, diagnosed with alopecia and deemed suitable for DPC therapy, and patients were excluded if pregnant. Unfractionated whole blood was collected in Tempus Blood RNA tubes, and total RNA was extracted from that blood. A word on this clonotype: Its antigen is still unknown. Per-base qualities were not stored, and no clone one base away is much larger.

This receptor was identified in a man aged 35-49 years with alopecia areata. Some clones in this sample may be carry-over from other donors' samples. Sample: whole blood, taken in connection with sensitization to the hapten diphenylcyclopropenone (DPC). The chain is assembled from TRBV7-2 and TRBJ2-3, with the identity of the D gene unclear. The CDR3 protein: CASSLIRPSTDTQYF. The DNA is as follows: TGTGCCAGCAGCTTAATCAGACCTAGCACAGATACGCAGTATTTT.